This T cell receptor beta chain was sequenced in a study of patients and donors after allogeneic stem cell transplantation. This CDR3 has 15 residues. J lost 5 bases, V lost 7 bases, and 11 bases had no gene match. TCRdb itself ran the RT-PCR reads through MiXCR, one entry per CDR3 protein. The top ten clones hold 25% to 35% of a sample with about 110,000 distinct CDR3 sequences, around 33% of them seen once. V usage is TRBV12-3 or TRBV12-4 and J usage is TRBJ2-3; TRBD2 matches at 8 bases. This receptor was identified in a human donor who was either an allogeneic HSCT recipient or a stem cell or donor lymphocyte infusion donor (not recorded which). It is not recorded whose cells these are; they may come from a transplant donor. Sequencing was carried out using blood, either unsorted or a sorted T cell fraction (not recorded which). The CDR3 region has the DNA TGTGCCAGCATCCCAACCCTCCTAGCGGGAGATACGCAGTATTTT. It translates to CASIPTLLAGDTQYF.